This T cell receptor beta chain was retrieved from a study of graft-versus-host responses after intestinal transplantation. Study at large: In this cohort, recipients had multivisceral, liver-intestinal, or isolated intestinal transplants.

With regard to this clone: The antigen remains unidentified.

The germline gives CDR1 SGHRS, CDR2 YFSETQ. V shed 2 bases, J shed 4 bases, and the junction held 5 bases outside the gene matches. The CDR3 covers 14 residues. Clones were sequenced by immunoSEQ multiplex PCR, and TCRdb holds only the in-frame ones, with some missing. The sample yields 45,000 to 65,000 clones, roughly 93% seen once. Study-level findings and limits: Among recipient marrow samples, GvH clones were found; some appeared first in ileum or blood. Where graft-donor T cell macrochimerism was present, patients had high graft-versus-host to host-versus-graft clonal ratios in allografts.

The rearrangement links TRBV5-1 to TRBJ1-2, with 7 bases lining up with TRBD1. The sequencing used unstimulated CD4+ T cells sorted from spleen or lymph node cells, collected before transplant. This sequence was found in a human donor who was the organ donor for an intestinal transplant. The CDR3 nucleotides read TGCGCCAGCAGCTTTGAGGGGGCGAGCTATGGCTACACCTTC. It translates to CASSFEGASYGYTF. Full variable domain (missing parts from reference TRBV5-1 and TRBJ1-2): KAGVTQTPRYLIKTRGQQVTLSCSPISGHRSVSWYQQTPGQGLQFLFEYFSETQRNKGNFPGRFSGRQFSNSRSEMNVSTLELGDSALYLCASSFEGASYGYTFGSGTRLTVV.